This T cell receptor (beta chain) stems from a study of vaccination effects on CD4 cells after COVID-19. Study in general: Researchers obtained post-vaccine samples at a median of 72 days past the second dose. The study, taken as a whole, reports: Clones of infection and vaccine origin contracted markedly late after vaccination. Healthy vaccinees' vaccine-induced clones included only 1 of 255 cross-reacting with common cold coronaviruses.

Germline loops: CDR1 SGHRS, CDR2 YFSETQ. V lost 3 bases and J lost 1, with 20 bases in between. The CDR3 runs 17 residues. Some clones are missing from TCRdb's copy, which holds only in-frame ones; the method was immunoSEQ multiplex PCR. The profile covers tens of thousands of clones, with 72% appearing a single time and 9.5% to 15% taken by the ten largest. Concerning this clone: Its specificity is unknown.

ViraFEST expansion of antigen-specific CD4+ T cells with viral peptide pools preceded sequencing. CD4+ T cell isolation took place after about nine days of culture. As their vaccination, participants received two doses of either BNT162b2 or mRNA-1273. Previously uninfected by SARS-CoV-2, the vaccine recipients also showed negative nucleocapsid antibodies. The sample in question was CD4+ T cells from PBMCs cultured with HCoV-229E spike peptides, obtained after COVID-19 vaccination. The TCR was taken from a human donor who received a COVID-19 vaccine. The chain employs TRBV5-1 and TRBJ2-7; possibly TRBD2 for D (6 bases). In nucleotides, the CDR3 is TGCGCCAGCAGCTACCGGGACTCCACTATCGGGTCCTACGAGCAGTACTTC. The encoded protein is CASSYRDSTIGSYEQYF.